These 10 T cell receptor beta chains originate from one sample sequenced in a study of beta chain features in type 1 diabetes. Isolated RNA was reverse transcribed in full, so expressed TCRB transcripts were sequenced. The data were produced by immunoSEQ multiplex PCR, yet TCRdb's version contains in-frame clones alone and is incomplete. This sample has about half a million clones; roughly 31% occur once, and the top ten carry almost 0.065%. The sequenced sample consisted of naive CD4+ T cells from blood. The receptor set was obtained from a man aged 18-30 years in good health.

The chain couples TRBV30 to TRBJ2-2, with D perhaps matching TRBD1 (6 bases). Germline CDR1 GTSNPN, CDR2 SVGIG (reference sequence). This CDR3 is 14 amino acids long. V was clipped by 5 bases and J by 5 bases, with 15 bases between them. The CDR3 nucleotides are TGTGCCTGGCCACAGGGATCGCGGACCGGGGAGCTGTTTTTT. As protein: CAWPQGSRTGELFF.

This clone was counted between two and nine times. This rearrangement joins TRBV28 to TRBJ2-1; maybe TRBD1 (6 bases). Germline lookup yields CDR1 MDHEN and CDR2 SYDVKM. This CDR3 spans 15 amino acids. The V end was cut by 2 bases, the J end by 3 bases, with 11 bases between. The CDR3 protein is CASSLPGQVYNEQFF. In nucleotides, the CDR3 is TGTGCCAGCAGTTTACCGGGACAAGTCTACAATGAGCAGTTCTTC.

V usage is TRBV28 and J usage is TRBJ2-7, with unresolved D. Deletions cut 5 bases from V and 4 bases from J, with 9 bases between. Germline-derived CDR1 and CDR2 are MDHEN and SYDVKM. CDR3 length: 12 residues. The CDR3: CASSPAWYEQYF. The CDR3 nucleotides read TGTGCCAGCAGTCCGGCGTGGTACGAGCAGTACTTC.

The chain links TRBV7-2 to TRBJ2-2, with 7 bases lining up with TRBD1. CDR3 length: 15 amino acids. Germline V gene lookup returns CDR1 SGHTA and CDR2 FQGNSA. Unmatched junction bases numbered 5, after V lost 2 bases and J lost 5 bases. CDR3 loop: CASSLTGVQTGELFF. CDR3 DNA: TGTGCCAGCAGCTTAACAGGGGTTCAAACCGGGGAGCTGTTTTTT.

V gene TRBV10-3 combines with J gene TRBJ2-5, with TRBD1 matching over 7 bases. The closer fit of TRBJ2-7 to the DNA end suggests the J call may be wrong. The CDR3 runs to 14 residues. From germline, CDR1 is ENHRY and CDR2 SYGVKD. Written as DNA, the CDR3 is TGTGCCATCAGGGAGACAGGGAGCTCCTACGAGCAGTACTTC. It encodes CAIRETGSSYEQYF.

This clone was seen more than once but under ten times. The gene calls are TRBV7-9 and TRBJ2-1, with TRBD1 identical over 7 bases. Germline V lookup: CDR1 SEHNR, CDR2 FQNEAQ (reference sequence). The CDR3 has 15 residues. V was pared by 5 bases and J by 3 bases, with 7 bases of the junction left unmatched. The CDR3 nucleotides are TGTGCCAGCAGCGCCGACAGGGCGAACTACAATGAGCAGTTCTTC. Its protein product is CASSADRANYNEQFF.

Only a few counts were recorded for this clone. This chain joins TRBV7-2 and TRBJ2-1, with TRBD1 matching over 9 bases. Germline values: CDR1 SGHTA, CDR2 FQGNSA. J was trimmed by 6 bases and V by 5 bases; bases with no gene match: 8. This CDR3 comprises 15 residues. CDR3 region: CASSLRDRVPNEQFF. The CDR3 DNA reads TGTGCCAGCAGCCTCCGGGACAGGGTTCCCAATGAGCAGTTCTTC.

This clone has more than one count but fewer than ten. The genes are TRBV7-2 and TRBJ1-2; tentatively, D is TRBD1 (6 bases). CDR1 is SGHTA and CDR2 is FQGNSA in the germline V gene. The V end was cut by 6 bases, the J end by 2 bases, with 22 bases between. This CDR3 has 17 residues. As DNA, the CDR3 is TGTGCCAGCAGTCGACAGAGTAGCAGGGGAGGAAACTATGGCTACACCTTC. Translated: CASSRQSSRGGNYGYTF.

There are a few counts of this clone. The chain uses TRBV18 and TRBJ2-1; 7 bases line up with TRBD1. V lost 0 bases to trimming and J lost 7 bases; unmatched junction nucleotides: 9. The CDR3 extends over 16 amino acids. Germline CDR1 and CDR2: KGHSH and LQKENI. The CDR3 DNA follows: TGTGCCAGCTCACCACCTGAGATAAAGGGGGCAAATGAGCAGTTCTTC. The encoded protein is CASSPPEIKGANEQFF.

This clone was recorded a few times. The genes are TRBV7-9 and TRBJ2-6; TRBD1 is a possible D gene (6 bases). The length of the CDR3 is 16 residues. Looked up from germline, CDR1 is SEHNR and CDR2 is FQNEAQ (reference sequence). V was cut by 5 bases and J by 0 bases, with 11 bases left in between. CDR3 bases: TGTGCCAGCAGCCCAGGGACAAGCTCTGGGGCCAACGTCCTGACTTTC. It yields the protein CASSPGTSSGANVLTF.